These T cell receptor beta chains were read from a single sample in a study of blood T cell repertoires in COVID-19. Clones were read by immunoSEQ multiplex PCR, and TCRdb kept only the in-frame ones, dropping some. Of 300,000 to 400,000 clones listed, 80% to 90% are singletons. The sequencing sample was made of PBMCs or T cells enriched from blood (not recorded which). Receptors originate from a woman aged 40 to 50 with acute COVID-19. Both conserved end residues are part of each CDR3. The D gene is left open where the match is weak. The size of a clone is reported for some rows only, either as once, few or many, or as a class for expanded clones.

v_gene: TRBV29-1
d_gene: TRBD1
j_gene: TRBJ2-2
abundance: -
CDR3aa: CSVARTGGTGELFF
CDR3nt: TGCAGCGTTGCCAGGACAGGGGGCACCGGGGAGCTGTTTTTT

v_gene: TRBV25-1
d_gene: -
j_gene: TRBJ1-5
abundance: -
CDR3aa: CASSEQGFGQPQHF
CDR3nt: TGTGCCAGCAGTGAACAGGGGTTCGGTCAGCCCCAGCATTTT

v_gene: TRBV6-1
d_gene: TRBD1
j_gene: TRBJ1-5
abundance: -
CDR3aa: CASSEGFTGGDQPQHF
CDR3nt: TGTGCCAGCAGTGAAGGATTCACAGGGGGCGATCAGCCCCAGCATTTT

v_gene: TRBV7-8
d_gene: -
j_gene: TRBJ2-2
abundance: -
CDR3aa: CASSLQGTGELFF
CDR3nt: TGTGCCAGCAGCTTGCAGGGGACCGGGGAGCTGTTTTTT

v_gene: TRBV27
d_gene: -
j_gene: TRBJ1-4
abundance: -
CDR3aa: CASTAGGRGGKLFF
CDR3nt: TGTGCCAGCACAGCGGGGGGGCGCGGGGGAAAACTGTTTTTT

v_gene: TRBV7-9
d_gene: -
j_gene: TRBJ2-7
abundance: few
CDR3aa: CASSLVAGLSYEQYF
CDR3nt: TGTGCCAGCAGCTTAGTGGCAGGGCTTTCCTACGAGCAGTACTTC

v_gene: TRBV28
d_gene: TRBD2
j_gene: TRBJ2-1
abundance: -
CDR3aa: CASSWGLAPYNEQFF
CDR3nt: TGTGCCAGCAGCTGGGGACTAGCGCCTTACAATGAGCAGTTCTTC

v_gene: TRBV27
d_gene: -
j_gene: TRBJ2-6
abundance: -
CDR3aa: CASSFGSPGANVLTF
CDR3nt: TGTGCCAGCAGTTTTGGGAGCCCTGGGGCCAACGTCCTGACTTTC

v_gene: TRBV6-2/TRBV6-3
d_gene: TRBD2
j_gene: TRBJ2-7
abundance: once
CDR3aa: CASSYQRGGLEQYF
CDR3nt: TGTGCCAGCAGTTACCAGCGGGGGGGCCTCGAGCAGTACTTC

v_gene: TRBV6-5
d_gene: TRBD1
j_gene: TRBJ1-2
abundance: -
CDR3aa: CASSSPGQGGYGYTF
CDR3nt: TGTGCCAGCAGTTCACCGGGACAGGGGGGCTATGGCTACACCTTC

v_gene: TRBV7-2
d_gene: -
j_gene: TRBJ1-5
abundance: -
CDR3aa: CASSLVGLLSNQPQHF
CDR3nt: TGTGCCAGCAGCTTAGTGGGACTCCTGAGCAATCAGCCCCAGCATTTT

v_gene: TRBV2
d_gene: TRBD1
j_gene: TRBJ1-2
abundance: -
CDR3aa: CASSEQGAGYGYTF
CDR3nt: TGTGCCAGCAGTGAACAGGGGGCGGGCTATGGCTACACCTTC

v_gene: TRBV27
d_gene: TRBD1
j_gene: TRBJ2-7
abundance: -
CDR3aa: CASSSTTRQGTKQYF
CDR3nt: TGTGCCAGCAGTTCGACGACACGACAGGGAACTAAGCAGTACTTC

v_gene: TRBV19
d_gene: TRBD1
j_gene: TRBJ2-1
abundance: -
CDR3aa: CASSKRDRANEQFF
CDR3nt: TGTGCCAGTAGTAAACGGGACAGGGCCAATGAGCAGTTCTTC

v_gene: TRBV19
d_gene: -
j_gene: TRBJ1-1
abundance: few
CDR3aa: CASSIMGMNTEAFF
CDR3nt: TGTGCCAGTAGTATCATGGGCATGAACACTGAAGCTTTCTTT

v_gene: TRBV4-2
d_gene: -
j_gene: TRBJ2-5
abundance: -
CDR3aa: CASSQEGTQETQYF
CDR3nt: TGTGCCAGCAGCCAAGAGGGCACGCAGGAGACCCAGTACTTC

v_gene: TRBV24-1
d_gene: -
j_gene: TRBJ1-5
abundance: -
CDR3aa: CATSDWLGQPQHF
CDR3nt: TGTGCCACCAGTGATTGGCTAGGTCAGCCCCAGCATTTT

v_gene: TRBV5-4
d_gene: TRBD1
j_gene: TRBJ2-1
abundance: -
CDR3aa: CASSLGQGGFNEQFF
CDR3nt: TGTGCCAGCAGTCTTGGACAGGGGGGTTTCAATGAGCAGTTCTTC

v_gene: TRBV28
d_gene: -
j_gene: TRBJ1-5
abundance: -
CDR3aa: CAGGVSNQPQHF
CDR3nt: TGTGCGGGGGGGGTAAGCAATCAGCCCCAGCATTTT

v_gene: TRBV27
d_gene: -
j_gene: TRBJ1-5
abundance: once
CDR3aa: CASSPSIQGNQPQHF
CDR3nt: TGTGCCAGCAGTCCCTCCATACAGGGTAATCAGCCCCAGCATTTT

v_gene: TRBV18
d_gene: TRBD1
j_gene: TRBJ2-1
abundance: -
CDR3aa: CASSPGTGQVGEQFF
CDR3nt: TGTGCCAGCTCACCGGGGACAGGGCAAGTCGGCGAGCAGTTCTTC

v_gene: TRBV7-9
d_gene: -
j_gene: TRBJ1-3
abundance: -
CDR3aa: CASSPRSSSGNTIYF
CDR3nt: TGTGCCAGCAGCCCAAGATCGAGCTCTGGAAACACCATATATTTT

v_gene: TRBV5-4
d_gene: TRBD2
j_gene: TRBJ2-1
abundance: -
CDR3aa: CASSLKKAGLAGNEQFF
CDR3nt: TGTGCCAGCAGCTTGAAAAAGGCGGGACTAGCGGGCAATGAGCAGTTCTTC

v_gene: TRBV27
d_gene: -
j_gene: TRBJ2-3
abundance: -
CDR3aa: CASSFRSGLGTDTQYF
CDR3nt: TGTGCCAGCAGTTTTAGGTCAGGGCTAGGCACAGATACGCAGTATTTT

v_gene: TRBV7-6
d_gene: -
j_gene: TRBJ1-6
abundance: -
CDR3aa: CASSSTGSSYNSPLHF
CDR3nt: TGTGCCAGCAGCTCGACAGGAAGCTCCTATAATTCACCCCTCCACTTT

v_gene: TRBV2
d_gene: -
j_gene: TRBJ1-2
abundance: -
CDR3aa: CASSADRTITF
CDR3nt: TGTGCCAGCAGTGCCGACAGGACCATCACCTTC

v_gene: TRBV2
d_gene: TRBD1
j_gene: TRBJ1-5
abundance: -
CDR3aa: CASSRRGQGSFQPQHF
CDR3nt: TGTGCCAGCAGTCGGAGGGGACAGGGGTCGTTTCAGCCCCAGCATTTT

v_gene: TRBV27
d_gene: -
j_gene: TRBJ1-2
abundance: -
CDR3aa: CASSLLWGAGAGGYTF
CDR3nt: TGTGCCAGCAGTTTATTGTGGGGGGCGGGGGCCGGTGGCTACACCTTC

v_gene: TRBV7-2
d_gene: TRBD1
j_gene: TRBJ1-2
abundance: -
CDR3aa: CASSPAYRGSGGYTF
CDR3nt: TGTGCCAGCAGCCCGGCCTACAGGGGCTCGGGGGGCTACACCTTC

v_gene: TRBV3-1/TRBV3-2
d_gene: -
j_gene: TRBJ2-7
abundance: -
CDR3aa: CASSQEGGALHSYEQYF
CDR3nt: TGTGCCAGCAGCCAAGAAGGGGGAGCCTTACACTCCTACGAGCAGTACTTC

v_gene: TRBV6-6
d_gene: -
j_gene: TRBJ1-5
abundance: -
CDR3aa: CASSPGGVQPQHF
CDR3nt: TGTGCCAGCAGCCCGGGAGGGGTCCAGCCCCAGCATTTT

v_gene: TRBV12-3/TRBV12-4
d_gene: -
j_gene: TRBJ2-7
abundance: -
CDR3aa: CASRLGHLYEQYF
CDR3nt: TGTGCCAGCAGGCTAGGACACCTCTACGAGCAGTACTTC

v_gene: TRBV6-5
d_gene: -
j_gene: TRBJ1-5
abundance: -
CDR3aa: CASSYSATVHQPQHF
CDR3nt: TGTGCCAGCAGTTACTCAGCGACGGTTCATCAGCCCCAGCATTTT

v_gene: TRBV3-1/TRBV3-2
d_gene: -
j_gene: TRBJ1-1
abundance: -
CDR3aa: CASSQDLGSGTEAFF
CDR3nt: TGTGCCAGCAGCCAAGATTTGGGCAGCGGCACTGAAGCTTTCTTT

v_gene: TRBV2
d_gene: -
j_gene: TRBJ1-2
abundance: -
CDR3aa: CASSEQEYNYGYTF
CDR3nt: TGTGCCAGCAGTGAACAGGAATACAACTATGGCTACACCTTC

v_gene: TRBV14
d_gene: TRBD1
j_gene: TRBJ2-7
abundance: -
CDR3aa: CASSLTGTAIYEQYF
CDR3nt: TGTGCCAGCAGTCTCACTGGGACAGCAATCTACGAGCAGTACTTC

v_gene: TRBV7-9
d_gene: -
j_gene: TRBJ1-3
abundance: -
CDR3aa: CASSLEGVLGNTIYF
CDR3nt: TGTGCCAGCAGCTTAGAGGGGGTTCTTGGAAACACCATATATTTT

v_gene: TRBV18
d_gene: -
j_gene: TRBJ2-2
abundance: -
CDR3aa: CASSPNSVRSGELFF
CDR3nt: TGTGCCAGCTCACCAAACTCTGTCCGTTCCGGGGAGCTGTTTTTT

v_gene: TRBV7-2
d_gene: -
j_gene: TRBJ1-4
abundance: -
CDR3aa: CASSFGRVGATNEKLFF
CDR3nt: TGTGCCAGCAGCTTTGGGAGGGTAGGGGCCACTAATGAAAAACTGTTTTTT

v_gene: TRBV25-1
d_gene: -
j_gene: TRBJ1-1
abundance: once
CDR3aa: CASSHPGVMNTEAFF
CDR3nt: TGTGCCAGCAGTCACCCAGGGGTTATGAACACTGAAGCTTTCTTT

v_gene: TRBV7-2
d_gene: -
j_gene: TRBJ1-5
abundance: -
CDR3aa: CASSFGHDQPQHF
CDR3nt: TGTGCCAGCAGCTTCGGACATGATCAGCCCCAGCATTTT

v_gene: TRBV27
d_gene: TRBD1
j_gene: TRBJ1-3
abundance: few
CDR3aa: CASRQQGAGNTIYF
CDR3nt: TGTGCCAGCAGGCAACAGGGGGCCGGAAACACCATATATTTT

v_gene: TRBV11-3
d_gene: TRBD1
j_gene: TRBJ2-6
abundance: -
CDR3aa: CASSLEVSRQGLSSGANVLTF
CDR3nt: TGTGCCAGCAGCTTAGAGGTTTCAAGACAGGGCCTAAGCTCTGGGGCCAACGTCCTGACTTTC

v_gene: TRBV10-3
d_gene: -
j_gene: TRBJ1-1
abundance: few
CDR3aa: CAISGTGNTEAFF
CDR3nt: TGTGCCATCAGTGGGACTGGGAACACTGAAGCTTTCTTT

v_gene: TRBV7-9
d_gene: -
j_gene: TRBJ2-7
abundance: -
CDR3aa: CASSLSGYEQYF
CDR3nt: TGTGCCAGCAGCTTATCGGGGTACGAGCAGTACTTC

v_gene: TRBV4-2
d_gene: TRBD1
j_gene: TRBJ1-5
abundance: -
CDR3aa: CASSQTGTGANQPQHF
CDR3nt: TGTGCCAGCAGCCAAACCGGGACAGGGGCTAATCAGCCCCAGCATTTT

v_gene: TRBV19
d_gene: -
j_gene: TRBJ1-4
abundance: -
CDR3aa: CASTRGFNEKLFF
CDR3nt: TGTGCCAGTACGCGGGGGTTTAATGAAAAACTGTTTTTT

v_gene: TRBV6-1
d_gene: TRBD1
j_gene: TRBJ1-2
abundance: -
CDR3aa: CASSEMQGAGGYTF
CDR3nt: TGTGCCAGCAGTGAGATGCAGGGGGCTGGTGGCTACACCTTC

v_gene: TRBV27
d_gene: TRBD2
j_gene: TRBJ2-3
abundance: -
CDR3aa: CASSLLGSGRVDTQYF
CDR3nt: TGTGCCAGCAGTTTATTAGGGAGCGGGAGGGTAGATACGCAGTATTTT

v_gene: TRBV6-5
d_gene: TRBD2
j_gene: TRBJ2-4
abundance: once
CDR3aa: CASTRGVGHIQYF
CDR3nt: TGTGCCAGCACCCGGGGGGTCGGGCACATTCAGTACTTC

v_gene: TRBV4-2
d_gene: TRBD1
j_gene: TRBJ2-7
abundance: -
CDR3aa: CASSTPPGQGYHEQYF
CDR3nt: TGTGCCAGCAGCACCCCCCCGGGACAGGGTTACCACGAGCAGTACTTC

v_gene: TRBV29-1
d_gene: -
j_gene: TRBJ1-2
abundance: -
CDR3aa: CSFRSPANYGYTF
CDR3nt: TGCAGCTTTAGGAGTCCCGCTAACTATGGCTACACCTTC

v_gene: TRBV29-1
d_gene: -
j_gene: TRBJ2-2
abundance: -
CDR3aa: CSVTGGAGAGELFF
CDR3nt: TGCAGCGTTACGGGCGGGGCCGGGGCCGGGGAGCTGTTTTTT

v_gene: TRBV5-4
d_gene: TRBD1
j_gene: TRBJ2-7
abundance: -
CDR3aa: CASSWTGQGEQYF
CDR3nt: TGTGCCAGCAGCTGGACTGGACAGGGCGAGCAGTACTTC

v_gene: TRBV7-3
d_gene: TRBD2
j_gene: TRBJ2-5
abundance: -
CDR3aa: CASSVTSGSQETQYF
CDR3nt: TGTGCCAGCAGCGTTACTAGCGGGAGTCAAGAGACCCAGTACTTC

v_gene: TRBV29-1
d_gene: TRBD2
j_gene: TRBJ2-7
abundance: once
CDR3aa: CSVGGGGAYEQYF
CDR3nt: TGCAGCGTTGGTGGCGGGGGAGCCTACGAGCAGTACTTC